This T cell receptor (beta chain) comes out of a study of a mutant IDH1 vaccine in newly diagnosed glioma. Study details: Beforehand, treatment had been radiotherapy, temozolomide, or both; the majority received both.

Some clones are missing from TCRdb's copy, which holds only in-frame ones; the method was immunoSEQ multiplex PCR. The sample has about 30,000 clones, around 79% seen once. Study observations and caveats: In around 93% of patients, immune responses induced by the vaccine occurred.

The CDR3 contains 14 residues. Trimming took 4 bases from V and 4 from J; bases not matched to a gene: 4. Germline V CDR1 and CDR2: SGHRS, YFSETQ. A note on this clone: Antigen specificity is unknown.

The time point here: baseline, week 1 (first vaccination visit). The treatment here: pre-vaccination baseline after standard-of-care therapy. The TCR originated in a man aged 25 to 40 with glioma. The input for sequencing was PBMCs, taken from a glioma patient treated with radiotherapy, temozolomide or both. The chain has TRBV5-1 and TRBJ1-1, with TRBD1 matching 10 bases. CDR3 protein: CASSPRTGGTEAFF. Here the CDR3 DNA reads TGCGCCAGCAGCCCCCGGACAGGGGGCACTGAAGCTTTCTTT.